One and the same sample provided the 21 T cell receptor beta chains below, sequenced in a study of blood T cell repertoires in COVID-19 (dated by TCRdb to the early 2020s). The method behind the library was the immunoSEQ multiplex PCR assay. This is the immuneACCESS table as TCRdb keeps it, with only in-frame sequences that have V and J called. A part of the clones is gone; compared with another copy, unresolved V genes explain less than half, and the rest is unexplained. The sample table lists roughly 70,000 clones, 88% of them with a count of one. Approximately 6.4% of the sample is taken by the ten largest. Sequencing was carried out using peripheral blood. The receptors come from a woman aged 70-85 years with acute or convalescent COVID-19.

The chain recombines TRBV28 with TRBJ1-2, with D tentatively TRBD1 (6 bases). Looked up from germline, CDR1 is MDHEN and CDR2 is SYDVKM. The length of the CDR3 is 11 residues. V lost 11 bases and J lost 3, with 10 bases in between. The CDR3, as DNA: TGTGCCGGACGGACAGACTATGGCTACACCTTC. It codes for CAGRTDYGYTF.

The rearrangement links TRBV6-6 to TRBJ1-5; D not resolved. Trimming cost V 0 bases and J 4 bases, with 13 bases left between them. Germline V CDR1 and CDR2: MNHNY, SVGAGI (reference sequence). The CDR3 has 16 residues. This CDR3 reads CASSYSASTLNQPQHF. CDR3 nucleotide sequence: TGTGCCAGCAGTTACTCCGCCTCGACACTTAATCAGCCCCAGCATTTT.

This rearrangement joins TRBV4-2 to TRBJ2-1; possibly TRBD2 for D (6 bases). This CDR3 region has 15 residues. Germline values: CDR1 LGHNA, CDR2 YNFKEQ. Trimming took off 4 bases at V and 7 bases at J, with 17 bases between the two ends. For the CDR3, the DNA is TGTGCCAGCAGCCCTGACGGGGGTGAGTGGAATGAGCAGTTCTTC. This sequence encodes CASSPDGGEWNEQFF.

CDR3 DNA sequence: TGCAGTGCTAGTTCGGGACAGGGGATTTGGGAGCAGTTCTTC. This gives the protein CSASSGQGIWEQFF. This chain uses TRBV20-1 with TRBJ2-1; 10 nucleotides align to TRBD1. The CDR3 covers 14 residues. Losses at the gene ends were 3 bases for V and 10 bases for J; bases not matched to a gene: 9. Looked up from germline, CDR1 is DFQATT and CDR2 is SNEGSKA (reference sequence).

This chain uses TRBV7-8 with TRBJ1-5; D is perhaps TRBD1 (6 bases). The germline V gene encodes CDR1 SGHVS and CDR2 FQNEAQ. The V gene lost 3 bases and the J gene lost 0 bases, with 12 bases spanning the gap. The CDR3 covers 16 residues. The CDR3, as DNA: TGTGCCAGCAGCTTTGGCGGACAGAATAGCAATCAGCCCCAGCATTTT. It yields the protein CASSFGGQNSNQPQHF.

This CDR3 is CASSVGGALNTEAFF. Written as DNA, the CDR3 is TGTGCCAGCAGCGTAGGGGGCGCCTTGAACACTGAAGCTTTCTTT. The chain combines TRBV9 with TRBJ1-1, with D maybe TRBD1 (5 bases). In germline, CDR1 is SGDLS, CDR2 YYNGEE. This CDR3 comprises 15 residues. Trimming stripped 0 bases from V and 0 bases from J, with 9 bases between.

The chain carries TRBV10-3 and TRBJ2-1, with 10 bases fitting TRBD1. With V trimmed by 5 bases and J by 5 bases, 6 bases remained unmatched. This CDR3 is 15 amino acids long. The germline V gene encodes CDR1 ENHRY and CDR2 SYGVKD. The CDR3 DNA follows: TGTGCCATCAGTACCCCGGGACAGGGGAACAATGAGCAGTTCTTC. Translation: CAISTPGQGNNEQFF.

The chain is built from TRBV7-8 and TRBJ2-7; no firm D call. Germline V CDR1 and CDR2: SGHVS, FQNEAQ. The CDR3 loop spans 11 amino acids. V was clipped by 0 bases and J by 5 bases, with 2 bases between them. The CDR3 here is CASSLANEQYF. CDR3 DNA: TGTGCCAGCAGCTTAGCCAACGAGCAGTACTTC.

The table lists this clone with a count of one. The CDR3 DNA is TGTGCCAGCAGCTTAGTGGTCAGGGGGCTTCACACTGAAGCTTTCTTT. The encoded protein is CASSLVVRGLHTEAFF. This chain links TRBV7-8 with TRBJ1-1; TRBD1 matches 8 bases. Germline loops: CDR1 SGHVS, CDR2 FQNEAQ. CDR3 length equals 16 residues. V shed 1 base and J 3 bases; nucleotides not matched to a gene: 7.

V is TRBV7-3 and J is TRBJ2-1, with D perhaps TRBD1 (6 bases). Germline-derived CDR1 and CDR2 are SGHTA and FQGTGA. Trimming pared 2 bases from V and 3 bases from J, leaving 11 bases between. CDR3 length equals 15 residues. The DNA for the CDR3 is TGTGCCAGCAGCTTAGGGGCAGGGGACTACAATGAGCAGTTCTTC. Protein sequence: CASSLGAGDYNEQFF.

The chain recombines TRBV6-6 with TRBJ2-3, with a tentative D call TRBD2 (6 bases). Trimming cost V 7 bases and J 3 bases, with 14 bases left between them. CDR1 and CDR2 (germline): MNHNY, SVGAGI (reference sequence). CDR3 length equals 14 residues. CDR3 residues: CASNKRVVTDTQYF. The CDR3 nucleotides are TGTGCCAGCAACAAGCGGGTCGTGACAGATACGCAGTATTTT.

This chain joins TRBV18 and TRBJ1-1; TRBD1 matches at 8 bases. The germline CDR1 and CDR2 sequences are KGHSH and LQKENI. This CDR3 region has 15 residues. V trimming: 1 base; J trimming: 5 bases; junction bases outside the gene matches: 6. In nucleotides, the CDR3 is TGTGCCAGCTCACCACGGACGGACAGGGATACTGAAGCTTTCTTT. Its protein product is CASSPRTDRDTEAFF. Full variable domain (remainder filled in from reference TRBV18 and TRBJ1-1): NAGVMQNPRHLVRRRGQEARLRCSPMKGHSHVYWYRQLPEEGLKFMVYLQKENIIDESGMPKERFSAEFPKEGPSILRIQQVVRGDSAAYFCASSPRTDRDTEAFFGQGTRLTVV.

The V gene is TRBV9, the J gene TRBJ1-1; TRBD1 might be the D (5 bases). The CDR3 consists of 13 residues. The ends were cut back, 0 bases at V and 6 bases at J, with 9 bases in the middle. Germline CDR1 SGDLS, CDR2 YYNGEE. The CDR3 nucleotides are TGTGCCAGCAGCGTAGCGTCAGGGCCTGAAGCTTTCTTT. Residues: CASSVASGPEAFF. The full variable domain, in which reference TRBV9 and TRBJ1-1 provide the parts outside the CDR3, is DSGVTQTPKHLITATGQRVTLRCSPRSGDLSVYWYQQSLDQGLQFLIQYYNGEERAKGNILERFSAQQFPDLHSELNLSSLELGDSALYFCASSVASGPEAFFGQGTRLTVV.

The genes are TRBV7-2 and TRBJ2-5; D gene ambiguous. The germline gives CDR1 SGHTA, CDR2 FQGNSA. Trimming shortened V by 3 bases and J by 1 base, and 6 bases separated the two germline ends. The CDR3 sequence is 13 residues long. CDR3 loop: CASSLAVQETQYF. Written as DNA, the CDR3 is TGTGCCAGCAGCTTGGCAGTCCAAGAGACCCAGTACTTC.

The V gene is TRBV5-6, the J gene TRBJ1-1; D may be TRBD1 (6 bases). Trimming removed 3 bases at V and 6 bases at J, with 12 bases between. This CDR3 contains 13 residues. Per germline, CDR1 SGHDT and CDR2 YYEEEE. The CDR3 DNA reads TGTGCCAGCAGCTACGGACAGCGCTCTGAAGCTTTCTTT. It specifies CASSYGQRSEAFF.

This clone has more than one count but fewer than ten. This chain uses TRBV7-9 with TRBJ2-1, with 7 bases that match TRBD2. CDR1 and CDR2 from the germline V gene are SEHNR and FQNEAQ (reference sequence). This CDR3 contains 16 residues. V was pared by 3 bases and J by 6 bases, with 11 bases of the junction left unmatched. CDR3 protein: CASSFSLAAGGNEQFF. The CDR3 DNA follows: TGTGCCAGCAGCTTCTCCCTAGCGGCCGGGGGCAATGAGCAGTTCTTC.

The chain joins TRBV3-1 (or the pseudogene TRBV3-2) to TRBJ1-5; D is perhaps TRBD1 (6 bases). Trimming removed 0 bases at V and 7 bases at J, with 13 bases between. The CDR3 consists of 15 residues. The germline CDR1 and CDR2 sequences are LGHDT and YNNKEL (reference sequence). The CDR3: CASSQEASGGQPQHF. The DNA of the CDR3 is TGTGCCAGCAGCCAAGAAGCAAGTGGGGGCCAGCCCCAGCATTTT.

This chain uses TRBV3-1 (or the pseudogene TRBV3-2) with TRBJ2-7; 11 bases map to TRBD2. This CDR3 is built from 15 residues. Germline values: CDR1 LGHDT, CDR2 YNNKEL (reference sequence). Unmatched junction bases numbered 5, after V lost 1 base and J lost 6 bases. Written as DNA, the CDR3 is TGTGCCAGCAGCCAAGTACTAGCGGGGGTTGGCGAGCAGTACTTC. The encoded protein is CASSQVLAGVGEQYF.

The chain uses TRBV4-2 and TRBJ1-3, with TRBD1 matching 9 bases. Per germline, CDR1 LGHNA and CDR2 YNFKEQ. The CDR3 totals 16 residues. V gave up 2 bases and J gave up 0 bases; unmatched junction bases: 2. This chain's CDR3 is CASSQQQGASGNTIYF. The CDR3 DNA sequence: TGTGCCAGCAGCCAACAACAGGGGGCCTCTGGAAACACCATATATTTT.

The genes are TRBV6-5 and TRBJ2-3; 10 bases map to TRBD2. In germline, CDR1 is MNHEY, CDR2 SVGAGI. This CDR3 contains 14 residues. The V segment lost 4 bases and the J segment 6 bases; nucleotides outside the gene matches: 4. The DNA for the CDR3 is TGTGCCAGCAGTTCCCTGACTAGCGGGGATACGCAGTATTTT. This translates into CASSSLTSGDTQYF.

The J gene is TRBJ2-7, the V gene TRBV5-1; the D gene is possibly TRBD2 (6 bases). Germline V gene sequence: CDR1 SGHRS, CDR2 YFSETQ. Trimming removed 4 bases at V and 4 bases at J, with 21 bases between. The CDR3 sequence is 16 residues long. Here the CDR3 reads CASSRTAGITTYEQYF. CDR3 DNA: TGCGCCAGCAGCCGGACGGCGGGGATTACGACTTACGAGCAGTACTTC.